The source of this TCR beta chain is a study of blood T cell repertoires in COVID-19. Looking at the study overall: Both acute and convalescent COVID-19 samples were obtained from the United States, Italy and Spain. PBMCs, B-cell-depleted T cells, or T cells were the source of the cDNA or gDNA that made up the material.

V lost 0 bases and J lost 4, with 16 bases in between. Germline CDR1 is SEHNR and CDR2 is FQNEAQ (reference sequence). The CDR3 totals 17 residues. TCRdb keeps only in-frame clones here, not all; method: immunoSEQ multiplex PCR. The table lists around 63,000 clones, approximately 80% of them singletons. This TCR was recovered from a woman in her 70s with acute or convalescent COVID-19. This chain connects TRBV7-9 to TRBJ1-3; weak D call: TRBD1 (5 bases). The sample taken for sequencing was peripheral blood. Here the CDR3 DNA reads TGTGCCAGCAGCTTAGCGTGGATCCGAGACAGAGGAAACACCATATATTTT. Encoded protein: CASSLAWIRDRGNTIYF.